This entry lists 21 T cell receptor beta chains sequenced from one sample in a study of blood T cell repertoires in COVID-19. TCRdb's table, derived via immunoSEQ multiplex PCR, lists solely in-frame clones and lacks some. The sample consists of a few hundred thousand clones, around 89% of them appearing once. Sequenced sample: peripheral blood. All receptors come from a man aged 25 to 40 with acute or convalescent COVID-19.

The gene calls are TRBV30 and TRBJ1-2; no firm D call. V was cut by 4 bases and J by 2 bases, with 8 bases left in between. CDR1 is GTSNPN, CDR2 SVGIG, per germline (reference sequence). This CDR3 is built from 12 residues. The CDR3 loop is CAWTQRNYGYTF. In nucleotides, the CDR3 is TGTGCCTGGACCCAGAGGAACTATGGCTACACCTTC.

The V gene is TRBV6-5, the J gene TRBJ1-1, with TRBD1 identical over 11 bases. Germline values: CDR1 MNHEY, CDR2 SVGAGI. The trim removed 1 base at V and 12 bases at J, leaving 4 bases unmatched. The CDR3 length is 13 residues. The CDR3, as DNA: TGTGCCAGCAGTTACTGGACAGGGGGCGAGTCTTTCTTT. It yields the protein CASSYWTGGESFF.

V gene TRBV5-1 combines with J gene TRBJ1-3, with TRBD1 matching over 10 bases. CDR1 and CDR2 (germline): SGHRS, YFSETQ. This CDR3 has 17 amino acids. J was trimmed by 4 bases and V by 0 bases; bases with no gene match: 7. The CDR3 sequence is CASSLGDRGPNGNTIYF. CDR3 bases: TGCGCCAGCAGCTTGGGGGACAGGGGACCCAACGGAAACACCATATATTTT. The whole variable domain, filled in from reference TRBV5-1 and TRBJ1-3, reads KAGVTQTPRYLIKTRGQQVTLSCSPISGHRSVSWYQQTPGQGLQFLFEYFSETQRNKGNFPGRFSGRQFSNSRSEMNVSTLELGDSALYLCASSLGDRGPNGNTIYFGEGSWLTVV.

The chain combines TRBV28 with TRBJ1-4, with D possibly being TRBD1 (6 bases). The length of the CDR3 is 18 residues. Germline V CDR1 and CDR2: MDHEN, SYDVKM. The V gene lost 4 bases and the J gene lost 5 bases, with 23 bases spanning the gap. This CDR3 reads CASSSNLLRGFRNEKLFF. The CDR3 nucleotides are TGTGCCAGCAGTTCCAATCTCCTCAGGGGTTTCCGAAATGAAAAACTGTTTTTT.

The chain employs TRBV6-4 and TRBJ1-3; 7 bases line up with TRBD1. CDR1 and CDR2 (germline): MRHNA, SNTAGT. The trim removed 7 bases at V and 4 bases at J, leaving 4 bases unmatched. There are 13 residues in the CDR3. The CDR3 loop reads CASTWDSGNTIYF. The CDR3 DNA follows: TGTGCCAGCACGTGGGACAGCGGAAACACCATATATTTT.

This chain joins TRBV7-8 and TRBJ2-7; 11 nucleotides agree with TRBD2. Per germline, CDR1 SGHVS and CDR2 FQNEAQ. J lost 6 bases, V lost 0 bases, and 4 bases had no gene match. This CDR3 is 15 amino acids long. This CDR3 is CASSLATSGSFEQYF. DNA of the CDR3: TGTGCCAGCAGCTTAGCTACTAGCGGGAGTTTCGAGCAGTACTTC.

This clone occurred once. The genes are TRBV19 and TRBJ1-3; the D is unclear. V lost 4 bases to trimming and J lost 0 bases, with 7 bases between them. Per germline, CDR1 LNHDA and CDR2 SQIVND (reference sequence). This CDR3 comprises 14 residues. As DNA, the CDR3 is TGTGCCAGTAGTACTCCCAGCTCTGGAAACACCATATATTTT. Protein sequence: CASSTPSSGNTIYF.

The rearrangement uses TRBV7-2 and TRBJ2-7; 13 nucleotides align to TRBD2. The CDR3 sequence is 18 residues long. V was clipped by 4 bases and J by 6 bases; unmatched bases: 15. The germline CDR1 and CDR2 sequences are SGHTA and FQGNSA. The CDR3 spells CASSSAGLAGTRSREQYF. The CDR3 DNA sequence: TGTGCCAGCAGCTCAGCGGGACTAGCGGGAACTCGGTCTCGCGAGCAGTACTTC.

The genes are TRBV7-9 and TRBJ2-5; 12 bases match TRBD1. With 6 bases clipped from V and 5 bases from J, the junction kept 7 bases outside the gene matches. Germline V gene lookup returns CDR1 SEHNR and CDR2 FQNEAQ (reference sequence). The CDR3 is made up of 15 amino acids. The CDR3 protein is CASSPGQGAWETQYF. In nucleotides, the CDR3 is TGTGCCAGCAGTCCGGGACAGGGGGCTTGGGAGACCCAGTACTTC.

J is TRBJ2-6 and V is TRBV4-1; D is perhaps TRBD1 (6 bases). From germline, CDR1 is MGHRA and CDR2 YSYEKL. The CDR3 has 18 residues. Trimming cost V 1 base and J 0 bases, with 13 bases left between them. The CDR3 is CASSQVSGERSGANVLTF. CDR3 coding DNA: TGCGCCAGCAGCCAAGTATCAGGGGAACGCTCTGGGGCCAACGTCCTGACTTTC.

The V and J genes are TRBV19 and TRBJ1-6; TRBD1 agrees at 7 bases. The V and J ends lost 4 bases and 8 bases, in that order; junction bases with no gene match: 5. The CDR3 has 14 residues. The germline gives CDR1 LNHDA, CDR2 SQIVND (reference sequence). CDR3 region: CASSTGTVHSPLHF. The CDR3 coding sequence is TGTGCCAGTAGTACCGGGACAGTCCATTCACCCCTCCACTTT.

The chain's CDR3 is CASRRQSGLGKLFF. The CDR3 DNA reads TGTGCCAGCAGGAGACAGTCCGGTCTGGGAAAACTGTTTTTT. The chain carries TRBV6-5 and TRBJ1-4; D might be TRBD1 (5 bases). This CDR3 comprises 14 residues. From germline, CDR1 is MNHEY and CDR2 SVGAGI. V was clipped by 6 bases and J by 10 bases, with 18 bases between them.

The chain joins TRBV18 to TRBJ1-1; TRBD1 matches at 7 bases. The germline V gene encodes CDR1 KGHSH and CDR2 LQKENI. The CDR3 runs to 14 residues. The trim removed 3 bases at V and 1 base at J, leaving 2 bases unmatched. CDR3 loop: CASSPRTGNTEAFF. The CDR3 DNA follows: TGTGCCAGCTCACCCCGGACAGGGAACACTGAAGCTTTCTTT.

CDR3: CASSQDRTGNTNYGYTF. The CDR3, as DNA: TGCGCCAGCAGCCAAGATAGAACAGGGAATACTAACTATGGCTACACCTTC. This chain joins TRBV4-1 and TRBJ1-2; weak D call: TRBD1 (6 bases). The ends were cut back, 0 bases at V and 0 bases at J, with 14 bases in the middle. Germline lookup yields CDR1 MGHRA and CDR2 YSYEKL. This CDR3 contains 17 residues.

The chain is built from TRBV3-1 (or the pseudogene TRBV3-2) and TRBJ1-4; D is unresolved. Germline values: CDR1 LGHDT, CDR2 YNNKEL (reference sequence). The CDR3 is 16 amino acids. V was clipped by 0 bases and J by 3 bases, with 11 bases between them. CDR3 sequence reads: CASSQDVAGPNEKLFF. Written as DNA, the CDR3 is TGTGCCAGCAGCCAAGATGTGGCAGGTCCTAATGAAAAACTGTTTTTT.

The rearrangement links TRBV11-2 to TRBJ1-2, with D unclear. The CDR3 has 13 amino acids. Germline V lookup: CDR1 SGHAT, CDR2 FQNNGV. The V end lost 3 bases, the J end lost 2 bases, and 7 bases lay between the germline ends. CDR3 sequence (DNA): TGTGCCAGCAGCTTTACGAGAAACTATGGCTACACCTTC. It translates to CASSFTRNYGYTF.

The rearrangement uses TRBV5-1 and TRBJ1-1; D is ambiguous. V gave up 6 bases and J gave up 0 bases, with 15 bases separating them. The CDR3 length is 15 residues. CDR1 and CDR2 from the germline V gene are SGHRS and YFSETQ. The CDR3, as DNA: TGCGCCAGCAAAGCAGAGGCCGCCTTGAACACTGAAGCTTTCTTT. Translated, it gives CASKAEAALNTEAFF. The variable domain in full, with the rest retrieved from reference TRBV5-1 and TRBJ1-1, is KAGVTQTPRYLIKTRGQQVTLSCSPISGHRSVSWYQQTPGQGLQFLFEYFSETQRNKGNFPGRFSGRQFSNSRSEMNVSTLELGDSALYLCASKAEAALNTEAFFGQGTRLTVV.

The chain links TRBV2 to TRBJ1-4; TRBD1 might be the D (5 bases). The germline V gene has CDR1 SNHLY and CDR2 FYNNEI. The V end was cut by 4 bases, the J end by 2 bases, with 11 bases between. There are 15 residues in the CDR3. Here the CDR3 DNA reads TGTGCCAGCAGTGGGCCACAGGTGACTAATGAAAAACTGTTTTTT. This encodes CASSGPQVTNEKLFF.

CDR3: CSASEEAGRYTEAFF. DNA for the CDR3: TGCAGTGCTAGTGAGGAGGCAGGGAGGTACACTGAAGCTTTCTTT. The chain recombines TRBV20-1 with TRBJ1-1; D perhaps matches TRBD1 (5 bases). Trimming removed 3 bases from V and 3 bases from J, with 17 bases in between. The CDR3 sequence is 15 residues long. Germline V gene lookup returns CDR1 DFQATT and CDR2 SNEGSKA (reference sequence).

The chain recombines TRBV27 with TRBJ1-1; 9 bases are shared with TRBD1. With V trimmed by 2 bases and J by 7 bases, 2 bases remained unmatched. There are 13 residues in the CDR3. The germline CDR1 and CDR2 sequences are MNHEY and SMNVEV (reference sequence). CDR3 sequence reads: CASSLHRGLEAFF. CDR3 DNA: TGTGCCAGCAGTTTACACAGGGGGCTTGAAGCTTTCTTT.

The rearrangement joins TRBV2 to TRBJ1-6; weak D call: TRBD1 (5 bases). The V gene lost 2 bases and the J gene lost 13 bases, with 15 bases spanning the gap. This CDR3 region has 14 residues. CDR1 and CDR2 from the germline V gene are SNHLY and FYNNEI. The CDR3 sequence is CASSEWLGARPLHF. CDR3 nucleotides: TGTGCCAGCAGTGAATGGCTTGGGGCCAGGCCCCTCCACTTT. Using reference TRBV2 and TRBJ1-6 for the parts outside the CDR3, the full variable domain is EPEVTQTPSHQVTQMGQEVILRCVPISNHLYFYWYRQILGQKVEFLVSFYNNEISEKSEIFDDQFSVERPDGSNFTLKIRSTKLEDSAMYFCASSEWLGARPLHFGNGTRLTVT.